This section outlines one TCR beta chain sequence together with its context. Its specificity is not known. The entry originates in a study of cytomegalovirus exposure and HLA in healthy donors. Study results and limitations: DRB1 had the most TCR associations and HLA-C the fewest, a later analysis found, with rates varying by HLA locus. According to the study, roughly 180 TCR beta chains were cytomegalovirus-associated.

CDR1 is MNHNY and CDR2 is SVGAGI in the germline V gene (reference sequence). This CDR3 comprises 13 residues. V was trimmed by 2 bases and J by 5 bases, leaving 9 bases between them. PCR used 60 Vbeta primers and 13 Jbeta primers. Per the authors' pipeline: An analysis that came later counted 80 million or so unique TCR beta chains, roughly 11 million shared. Sequencing was performed with immunoSEQ multiplex PCR; in TCRdb, only in-frame clones are kept and a portion is missing. The V and J calls and the clone size are those of that table, but D and trimming were determined from the DNA. This sample has about 140,000 clones, with about three quarters found just once.

Sequencing was performed on PBMCs. This chain joins TRBV6-6 and TRBJ2-5; a weak D match, TRBD1 (5 bases). The receptor comes from a woman in her 30s in good health and CMV-seronegative. CDR3 nucleotide sequence: TGTGCCAGCAGTTACGGGGCCTGGGAGACCCAGTACTTC. Translation gives CASSYGAWETQYF.